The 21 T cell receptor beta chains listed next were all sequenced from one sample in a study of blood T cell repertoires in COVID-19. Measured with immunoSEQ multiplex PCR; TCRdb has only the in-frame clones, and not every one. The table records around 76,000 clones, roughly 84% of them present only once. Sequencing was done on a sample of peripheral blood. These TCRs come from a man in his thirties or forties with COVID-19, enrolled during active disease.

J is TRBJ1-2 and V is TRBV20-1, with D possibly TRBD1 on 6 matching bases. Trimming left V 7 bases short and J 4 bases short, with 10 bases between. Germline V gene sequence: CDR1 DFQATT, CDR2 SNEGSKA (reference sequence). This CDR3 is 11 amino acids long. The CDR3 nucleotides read TGCAGTGGGGACACCAGCTATGGCTACACCTTC. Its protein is CSGDTSYGYTF.

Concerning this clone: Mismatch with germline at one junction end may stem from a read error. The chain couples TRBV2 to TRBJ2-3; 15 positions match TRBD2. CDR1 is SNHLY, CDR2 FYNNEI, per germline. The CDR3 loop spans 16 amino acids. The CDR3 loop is CASSGTSGRGGDTQCF. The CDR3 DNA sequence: TGTGCCAGCAGTGGGACTAGCGGGAGGGGAGGAGATACGCAGTGTTTT.

The CDR3 reads CASSAGRVDTQYF. The CDR3 coding sequence is TGCGCCAGCTCCGCAGGGAGGGTGGATACGCAGTATTTT. This chain joins TRBV10-1 and TRBJ2-3; 7 nucleotides match TRBD2. The CDR3 is made up of 13 amino acids. The V gene end was trimmed by 8 bases and the J gene end by 6 bases; junction bases not matched to a gene: 8. Germline V gene lookup returns CDR1 WNHNN and CDR2 SYGVQD (reference sequence).

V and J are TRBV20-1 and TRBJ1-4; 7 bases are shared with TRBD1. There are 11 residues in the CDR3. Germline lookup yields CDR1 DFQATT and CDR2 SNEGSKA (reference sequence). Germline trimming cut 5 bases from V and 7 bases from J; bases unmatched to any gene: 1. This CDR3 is CSAYRGEKLFF. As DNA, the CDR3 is TGCAGTGCTTACAGGGGTGAAAAACTGTTTTTT.

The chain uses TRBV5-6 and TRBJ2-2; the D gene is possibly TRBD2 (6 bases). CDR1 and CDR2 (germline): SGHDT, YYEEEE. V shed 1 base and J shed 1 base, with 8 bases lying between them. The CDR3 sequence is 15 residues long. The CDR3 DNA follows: TGTGCCAGCAGCTTGACTAGCCAGAACACCGGGGAGCTGTTTTTT. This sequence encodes CASSLTSQNTGELFF. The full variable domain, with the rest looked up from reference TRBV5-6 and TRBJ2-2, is DAGVTQSPTHLIKTRGQQVTLRCSPKSGHDTVSWYQQALGQGPQFIFQYYEEEERQRGNFPDRFSGHQFPNYSSELNVNALLLGDSALYLCASSLTSQNTGELFFGEGSRLTVL.

The CDR3 loop reads CASSQRGSTNTEAFF. DNA of the CDR3: TGCGCCAGCAGCCAGAGGGGGAGTACGAACACTGAAGCTTTCTTT. The rearrangement joins TRBV4-1 to TRBJ1-1; TRBD1 is a possible D gene (6 bases). The CDR3 extends over 15 amino acids. Germline V gives CDR1 MGHRA, CDR2 YSYEKL. Deletions cut 3 bases from V and 1 base from J, with 12 bases between.

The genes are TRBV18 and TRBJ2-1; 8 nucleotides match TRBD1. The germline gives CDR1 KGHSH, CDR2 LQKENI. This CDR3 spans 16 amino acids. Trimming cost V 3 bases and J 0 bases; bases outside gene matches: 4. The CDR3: CASSPRTGSSYNEQFF. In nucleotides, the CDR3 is TGTGCCAGCTCACCGAGGACAGGGAGCTCCTACAATGAGCAGTTCTTC.

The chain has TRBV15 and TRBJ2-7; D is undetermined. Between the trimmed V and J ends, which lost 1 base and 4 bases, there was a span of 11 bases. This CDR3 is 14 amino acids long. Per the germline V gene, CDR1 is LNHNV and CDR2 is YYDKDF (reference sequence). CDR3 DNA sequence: TGTGCCACCAGCAGAGGTCACAGCAAGTACGAGCAGTACTTC. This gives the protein CATSRGHSKYEQYF. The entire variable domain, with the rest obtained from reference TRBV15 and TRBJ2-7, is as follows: DAMVIQNPRYQVTQFGKPVTLSCSQTLNHNVMYWYQQKSSQAPKLLFHYYDKDFNNEADTPDNFQSRRPNTSFCFLDIRSPGLGDTAMYLCATSRGHSKYEQYFGPGTRLTVT.

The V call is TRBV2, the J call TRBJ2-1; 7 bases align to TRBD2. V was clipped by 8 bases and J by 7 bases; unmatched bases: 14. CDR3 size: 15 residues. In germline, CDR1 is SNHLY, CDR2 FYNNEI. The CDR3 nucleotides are TGTGCCAGCGGCGAGCAAATAGAGGGACTAAATGAGCAGTTCTTC. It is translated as CASGEQIEGLNEQFF.

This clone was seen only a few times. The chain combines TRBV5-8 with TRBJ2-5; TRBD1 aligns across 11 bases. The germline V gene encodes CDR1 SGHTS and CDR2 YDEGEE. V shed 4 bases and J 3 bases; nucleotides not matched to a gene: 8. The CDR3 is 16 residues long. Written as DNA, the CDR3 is TGTGCCAGCAGCCTGGGGACAGGGGGTAAGGAAGAGACCCAGTACTTC. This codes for CASSLGTGGKEETQYF.

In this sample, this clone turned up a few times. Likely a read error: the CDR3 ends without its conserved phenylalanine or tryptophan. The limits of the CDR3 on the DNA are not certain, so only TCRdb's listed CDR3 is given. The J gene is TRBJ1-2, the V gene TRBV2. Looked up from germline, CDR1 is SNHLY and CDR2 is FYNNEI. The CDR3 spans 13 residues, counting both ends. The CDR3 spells CASSQSGSDPARP.

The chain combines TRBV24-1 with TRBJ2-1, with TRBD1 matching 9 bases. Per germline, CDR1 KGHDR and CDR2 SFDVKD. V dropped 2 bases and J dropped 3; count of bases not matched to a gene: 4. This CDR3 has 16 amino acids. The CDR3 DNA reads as TGTGCCACCAGTGATTCAGGACAGGGGTACTACAATGAGCAGTTCTTC. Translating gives CATSDSGQGYYNEQFF.

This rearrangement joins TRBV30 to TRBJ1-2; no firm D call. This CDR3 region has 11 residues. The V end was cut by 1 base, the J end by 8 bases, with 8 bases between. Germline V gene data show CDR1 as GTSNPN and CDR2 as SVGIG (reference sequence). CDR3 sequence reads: CAWSGWAGYTF. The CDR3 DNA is TGTGCCTGGAGTGGTTGGGCGGGCTACACCTTC.

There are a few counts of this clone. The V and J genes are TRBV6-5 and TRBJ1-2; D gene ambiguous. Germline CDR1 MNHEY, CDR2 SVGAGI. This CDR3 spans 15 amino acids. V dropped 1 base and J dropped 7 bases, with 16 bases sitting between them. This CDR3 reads CASSYWPPSPGGYTF. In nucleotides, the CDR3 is TGTGCCAGCAGTTACTGGCCTCCGTCCCCGGGTGGCTACACCTTC.

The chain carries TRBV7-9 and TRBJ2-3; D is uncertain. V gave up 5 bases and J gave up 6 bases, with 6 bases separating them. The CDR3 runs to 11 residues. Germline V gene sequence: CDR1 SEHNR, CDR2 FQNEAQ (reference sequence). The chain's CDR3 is CASSPQDTQYF. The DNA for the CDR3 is TGTGCCAGCAGCCCCCAGGATACGCAGTATTTT.

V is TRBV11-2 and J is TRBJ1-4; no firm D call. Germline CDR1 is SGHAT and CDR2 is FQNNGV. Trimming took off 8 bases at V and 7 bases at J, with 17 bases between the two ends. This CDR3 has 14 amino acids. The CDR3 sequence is CASHSPGLGEKLFF. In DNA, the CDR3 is TGTGCCAGCCACTCACCGGGGTTGGGTGAAAAACTGTTTTTT.

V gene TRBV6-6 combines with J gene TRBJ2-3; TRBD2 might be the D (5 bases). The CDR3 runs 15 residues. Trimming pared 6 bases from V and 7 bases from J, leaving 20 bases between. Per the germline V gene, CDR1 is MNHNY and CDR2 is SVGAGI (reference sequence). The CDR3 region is CASSRPSSSHHTQYF. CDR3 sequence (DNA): TGTGCCAGCAGCCGACCATCCTCTAGCCACCATACGCAGTATTTT.

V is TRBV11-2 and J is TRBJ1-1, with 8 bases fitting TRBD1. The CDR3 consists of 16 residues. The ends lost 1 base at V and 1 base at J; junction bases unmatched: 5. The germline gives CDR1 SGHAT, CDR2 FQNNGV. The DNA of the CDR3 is TGTGCCAGCAGCTTAGCCACGGACAGGGCGAACACTGAAGCTTTCTTT. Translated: CASSLATDRANTEAFF.

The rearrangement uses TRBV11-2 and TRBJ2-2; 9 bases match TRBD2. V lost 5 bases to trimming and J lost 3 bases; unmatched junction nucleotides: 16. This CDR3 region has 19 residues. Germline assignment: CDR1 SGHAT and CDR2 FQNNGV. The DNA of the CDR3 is TGTGCCAGCAGCCCGGCGGGCGGGAGGGCCTATTTGTACACCGGGGAGCTGTTTTTT. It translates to CASSPAGGRAYLYTGELFF.

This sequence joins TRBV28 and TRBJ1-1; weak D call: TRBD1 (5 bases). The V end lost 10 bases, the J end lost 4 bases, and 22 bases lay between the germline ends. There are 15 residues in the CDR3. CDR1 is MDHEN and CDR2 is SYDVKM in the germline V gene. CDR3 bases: TGTGCCACCAAACTCAGGGAAGGGTATGGCACTGAAGCTTTCTTT. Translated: CATKLREGYGTEAFF.

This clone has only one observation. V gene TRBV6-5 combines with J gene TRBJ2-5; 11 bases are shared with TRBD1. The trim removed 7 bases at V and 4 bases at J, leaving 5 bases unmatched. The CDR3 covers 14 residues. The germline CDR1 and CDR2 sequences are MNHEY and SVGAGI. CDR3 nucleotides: TGTGCCAGCAAGGGACAGGGGGTCGGAGAGACCCAGTACTTC. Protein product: CASKGQGVGETQYF.